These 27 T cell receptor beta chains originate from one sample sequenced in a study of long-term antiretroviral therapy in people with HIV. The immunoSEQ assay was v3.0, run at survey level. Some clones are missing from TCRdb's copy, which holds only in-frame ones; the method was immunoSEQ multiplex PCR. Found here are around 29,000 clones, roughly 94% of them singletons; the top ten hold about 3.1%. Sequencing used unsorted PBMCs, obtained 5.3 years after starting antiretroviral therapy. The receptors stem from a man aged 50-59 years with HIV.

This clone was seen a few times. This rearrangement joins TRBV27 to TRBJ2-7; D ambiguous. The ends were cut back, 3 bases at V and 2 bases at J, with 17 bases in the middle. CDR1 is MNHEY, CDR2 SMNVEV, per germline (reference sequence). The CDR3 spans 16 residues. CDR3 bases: TGTGCCAGCAGTTTCGCTGGTAACTATGGGGCCTACGAGCAGTACTTC. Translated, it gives CASSFAGNYGAYEQYF.

CDR3 DNA sequence: TGTGCCAGTAGTCCCGGGACAGGGACCCTTAATTCACCCCTCCACTTT. Its translation is CASSPGTGTLNSPLHF. The V call is TRBV19, the J call TRBJ1-6; TRBD1 matches 9 bases. Trimming at V came to 5 bases and at J to 6 bases, leaving 8 bases not matched to a gene. Germline V gives CDR1 LNHDA, CDR2 SQIVND (reference sequence). This CDR3 comprises 16 residues.

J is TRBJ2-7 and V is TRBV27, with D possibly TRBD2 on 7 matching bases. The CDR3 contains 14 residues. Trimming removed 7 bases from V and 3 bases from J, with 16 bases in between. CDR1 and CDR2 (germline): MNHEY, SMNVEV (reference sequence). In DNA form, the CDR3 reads TGTGCCAGCACTCCGGGGGGCCTCGGCTACGAGCAGTACTTC. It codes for CASTPGGLGYEQYF.

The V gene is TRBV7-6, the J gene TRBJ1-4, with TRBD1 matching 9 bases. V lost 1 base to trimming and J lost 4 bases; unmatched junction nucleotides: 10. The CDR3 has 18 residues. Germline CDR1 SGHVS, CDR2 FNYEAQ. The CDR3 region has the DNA TGTGCCAGCAGCTTAGGGCGGGACAGGGTTGCCCGTAATGAAAAACTGTTTTTT. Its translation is CASSLGRDRVARNEKLFF.

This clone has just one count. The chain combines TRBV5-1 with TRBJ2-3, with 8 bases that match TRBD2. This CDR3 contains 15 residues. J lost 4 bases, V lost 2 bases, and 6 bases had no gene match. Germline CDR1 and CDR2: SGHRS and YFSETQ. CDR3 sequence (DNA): TGCGCCAGCAGCTTAGGAGCGGGGGCCCCAGATACGCAGTATTTT. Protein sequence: CASSLGAGAPDTQYF.

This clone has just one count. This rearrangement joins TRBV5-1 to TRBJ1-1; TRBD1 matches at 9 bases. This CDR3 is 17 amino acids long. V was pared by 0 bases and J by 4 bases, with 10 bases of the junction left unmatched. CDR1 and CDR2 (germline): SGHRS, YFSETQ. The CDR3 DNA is TGCGCCAGCAGCTTGGGTGTCGGGACAGGGCGGGGCACTGAAGCTTTCTTT. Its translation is CASSLGVGTGRGTEAFF.

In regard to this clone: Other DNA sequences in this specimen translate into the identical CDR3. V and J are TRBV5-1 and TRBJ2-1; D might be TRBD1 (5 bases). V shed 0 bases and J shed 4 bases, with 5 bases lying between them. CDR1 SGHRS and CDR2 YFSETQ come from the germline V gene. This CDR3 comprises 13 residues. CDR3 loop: CASSLDRYNEQFF. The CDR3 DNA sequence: TGCGCCAGCAGCTTGGACAGGTACAATGAGCAGTTCTTC. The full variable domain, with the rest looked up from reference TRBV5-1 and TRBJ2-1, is KAGVTQTPRYLIKTRGQQVTLSCSPISGHRSVSWYQQTPGQGLQFLFEYFSETQRNKGNFPGRFSGRQFSNSRSEMNVSTLELGDSALYLCASSLDRYNEQFFGPGTRLTVL.

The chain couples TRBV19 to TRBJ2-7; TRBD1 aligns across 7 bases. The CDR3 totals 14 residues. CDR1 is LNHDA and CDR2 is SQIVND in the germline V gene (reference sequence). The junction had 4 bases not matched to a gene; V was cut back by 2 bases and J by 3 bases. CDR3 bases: TGTGCCAGTAGTATATCCCCAGGGGGCTACGAGCAGTACTTC. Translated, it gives CASSISPGGYEQYF. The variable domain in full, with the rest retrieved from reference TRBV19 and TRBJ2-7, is DGGITQSPKYLFRKEGQNVTLSCEQNLNHDAMYWYRQDPGQGLRLIYYSQIVNDFQKGDIAEGYSVSREKKESFPLTVTSAQKNPTAFYLCASSISPGGYEQYFGPGTRLTVT.

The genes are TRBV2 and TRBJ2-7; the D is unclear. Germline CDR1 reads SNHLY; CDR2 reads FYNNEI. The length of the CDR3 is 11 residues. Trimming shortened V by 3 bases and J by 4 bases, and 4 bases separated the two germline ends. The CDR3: CASSDNYEQYF. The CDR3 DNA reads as TGTGCCAGCAGTGATAATTACGAGCAGTACTTC. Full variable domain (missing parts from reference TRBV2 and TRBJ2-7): EPEVTQTPSHQVTQMGQEVILRCVPISNHLYFYWYRQILGQKVEFLVSFYNNEISEKSEIFDDQFSVERPDGSNFTLKIRSTKLEDSAMYFCASSDNYEQYFGPGTRLTVT.

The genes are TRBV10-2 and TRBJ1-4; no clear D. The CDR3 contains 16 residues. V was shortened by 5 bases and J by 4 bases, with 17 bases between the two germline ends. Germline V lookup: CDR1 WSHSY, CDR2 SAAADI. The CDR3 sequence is CASSLDGGSGNEKLFF. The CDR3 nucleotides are TGCGCCAGCAGTCTGGACGGTGGAAGCGGTAATGAAAAACTGTTTTTT.

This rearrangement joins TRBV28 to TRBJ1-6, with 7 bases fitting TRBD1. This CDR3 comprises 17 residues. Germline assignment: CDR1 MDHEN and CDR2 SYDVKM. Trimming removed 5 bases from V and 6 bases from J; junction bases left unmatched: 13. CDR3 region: CASSVLTGVGGNSPLHF. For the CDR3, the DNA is TGTGCCAGCAGTGTACTCACAGGGGTCGGTGGTAATTCACCCCTCCACTTT.

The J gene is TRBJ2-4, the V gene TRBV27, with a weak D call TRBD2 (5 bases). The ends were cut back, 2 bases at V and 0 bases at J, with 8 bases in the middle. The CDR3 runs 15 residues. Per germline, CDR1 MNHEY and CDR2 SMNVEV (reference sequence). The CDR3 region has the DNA TGTGCCAGCAGTTTAGCGGGTCTAGCCAAAAACATTCAGTACTTC. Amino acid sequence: CASSLAGLAKNIQYF.

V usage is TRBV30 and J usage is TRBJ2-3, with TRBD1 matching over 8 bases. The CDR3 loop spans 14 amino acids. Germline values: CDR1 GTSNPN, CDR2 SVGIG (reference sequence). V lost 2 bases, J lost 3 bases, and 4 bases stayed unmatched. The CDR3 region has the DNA TGTGCCTGGAGTCGGACAGGGTGGACAGATACGCAGTATTTT. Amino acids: CAWSRTGWTDTQYF.

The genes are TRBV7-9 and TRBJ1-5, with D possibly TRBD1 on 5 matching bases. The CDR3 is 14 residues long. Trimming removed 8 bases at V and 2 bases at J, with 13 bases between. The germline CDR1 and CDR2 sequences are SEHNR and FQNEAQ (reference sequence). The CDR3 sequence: CASPWGGGNQPQHF. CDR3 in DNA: TGTGCCAGCCCCTGGGGGGGTGGCAATCAGCCCCAGCATTTT.

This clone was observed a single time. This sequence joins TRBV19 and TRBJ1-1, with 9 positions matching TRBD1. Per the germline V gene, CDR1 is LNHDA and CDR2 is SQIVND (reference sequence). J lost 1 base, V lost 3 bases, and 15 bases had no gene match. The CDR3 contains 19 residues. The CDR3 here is CASSIPPGQGGAWNTEAFF. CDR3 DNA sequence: TGTGCCAGTAGTATTCCCCCGGGACAGGGTGGTGCCTGGAACACTGAAGCTTTCTTT. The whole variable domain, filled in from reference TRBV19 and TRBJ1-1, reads DGGITQSPKYLFRKEGQNVTLSCEQNLNHDAMYWYRQDPGQGLRLIYYSQIVNDFQKGDIAEGYSVSREKKESFPLTVTSAQKNPTAFYLCASSIPPGQGGAWNTEAFFGQGTRLTVV.

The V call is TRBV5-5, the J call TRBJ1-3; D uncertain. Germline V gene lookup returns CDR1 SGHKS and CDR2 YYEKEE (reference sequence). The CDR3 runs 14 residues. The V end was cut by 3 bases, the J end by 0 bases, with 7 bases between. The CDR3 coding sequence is TGTGCCAGCAGCTCCCGCAGCTCTGGAAACACCATATATTTT. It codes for CASSSRSSGNTIYF. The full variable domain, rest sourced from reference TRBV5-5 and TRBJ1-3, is DAGVTQSPTHLIKTRGQQVTLRCSPISGHKSVSWYQQVLGQGPQFIFQYYEKEERGRGNFPDRFSARQFPNYSSELNVNALLLGDSALYLCASSSRSSGNTIYFGEGSWLTVV.

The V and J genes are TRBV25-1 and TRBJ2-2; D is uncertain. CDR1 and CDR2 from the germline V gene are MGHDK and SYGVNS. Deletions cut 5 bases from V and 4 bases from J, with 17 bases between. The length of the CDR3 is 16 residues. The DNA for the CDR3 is TGTGCCAGCAGTCCCCCCCCAAGCACCGGCACCGGGGAGCTGTTTTTT. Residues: CASSPPPSTGTGELFF.

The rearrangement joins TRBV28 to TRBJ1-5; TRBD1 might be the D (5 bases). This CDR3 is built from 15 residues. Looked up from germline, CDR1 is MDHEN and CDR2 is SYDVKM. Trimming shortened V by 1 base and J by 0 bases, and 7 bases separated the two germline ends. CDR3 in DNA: TGTGCCAGCAGTTTATTGACAGATAGCAATCAGCCCCAGCATTTT. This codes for CASSLLTDSNQPQHF.

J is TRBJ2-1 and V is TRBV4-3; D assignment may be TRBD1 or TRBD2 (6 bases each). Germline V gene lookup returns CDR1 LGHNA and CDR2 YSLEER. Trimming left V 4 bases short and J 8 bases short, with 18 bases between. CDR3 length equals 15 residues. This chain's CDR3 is CASSRGPYREDEQFF. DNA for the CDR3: TGCGCCAGCAGCCGGGGCCCCTACAGGGAGGATGAGCAGTTCTTC.

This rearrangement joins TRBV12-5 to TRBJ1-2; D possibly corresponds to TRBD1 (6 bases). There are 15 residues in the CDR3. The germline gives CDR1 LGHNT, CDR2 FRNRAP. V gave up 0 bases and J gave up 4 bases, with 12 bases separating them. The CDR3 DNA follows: TGTGCTAGTGGTTTGGTACAACGAGGGGGCTATGGCTACACCTTC. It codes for CASGLVQRGGYGYTF.

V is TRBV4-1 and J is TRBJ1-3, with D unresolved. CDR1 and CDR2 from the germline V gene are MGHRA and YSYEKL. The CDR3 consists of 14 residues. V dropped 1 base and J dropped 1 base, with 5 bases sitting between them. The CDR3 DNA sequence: TGCGCCAGCAGCCAAGCCGGGTCTGGAAACACCATATATTTT. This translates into CASSQAGSGNTIYF.

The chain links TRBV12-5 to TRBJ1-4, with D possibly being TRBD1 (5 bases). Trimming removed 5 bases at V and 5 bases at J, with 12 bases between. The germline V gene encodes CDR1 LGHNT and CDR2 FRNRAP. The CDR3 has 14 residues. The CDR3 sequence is CASGPGPSNEKLFF. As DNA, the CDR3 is TGTGCTAGTGGTCCGGGACCCTCCAATGAAAAACTGTTTTTT.

The CDR3 sequence: CASSIAGSTDTQYF. The CDR3 DNA reads TGTGCCAGTAGTATAGCGGGCAGCACAGATACGCAGTATTTT. The rearrangement joins TRBV19 to TRBJ2-3; unclear D gene. This CDR3 comprises 14 residues. Trimming cost V 1 base and J 0 bases, with 5 bases left between them. Germline loops: CDR1 LNHDA, CDR2 SQIVND (reference sequence).

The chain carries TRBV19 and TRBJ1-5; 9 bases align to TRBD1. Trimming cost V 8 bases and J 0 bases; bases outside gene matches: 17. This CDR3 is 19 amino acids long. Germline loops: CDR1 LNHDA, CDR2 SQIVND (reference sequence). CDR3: CASQSTGGASIYSNQPQHF. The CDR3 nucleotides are TGTGCCAGTCAATCTACAGGGGGCGCCTCCATATATAGCAATCAGCCCCAGCATTTT.

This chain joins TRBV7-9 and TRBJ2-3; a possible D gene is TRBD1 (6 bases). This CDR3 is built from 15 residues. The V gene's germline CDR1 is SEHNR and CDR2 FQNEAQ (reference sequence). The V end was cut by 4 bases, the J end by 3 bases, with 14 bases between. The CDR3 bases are TGTGCCAGCAGCTCCTGGGGCAGGGGAACAGATACGCAGTATTTT. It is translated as CASSSWGRGTDTQYF. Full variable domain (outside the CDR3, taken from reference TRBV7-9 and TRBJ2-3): DTGVSQNPRHKITKRGQNVTFRCDPISEHNRLYWYRQTLGQGPEFLTYFQNEAQLEKSRLLSDRFSAERPKGSFSTLEIQRTEQGDSAMYLCASSSWGRGTDTQYFGPGTRLTVL.

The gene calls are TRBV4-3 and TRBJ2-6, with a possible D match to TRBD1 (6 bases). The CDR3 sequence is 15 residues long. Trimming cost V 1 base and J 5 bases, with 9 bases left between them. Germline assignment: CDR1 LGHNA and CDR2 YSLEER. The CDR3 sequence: CASSQGRGWANVLTF. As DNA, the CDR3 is TGCGCCAGCAGCCAAGGCAGGGGCTGGGCCAACGTCCTGACTTTC.

The CDR3 DNA follows: TGTGCCAGCAGGTATACAGGGGGAGTTCGGATGAACACTGAAGCTTTCTTT. The encoded protein is CASRYTGGVRMNTEAFF. V gene TRBV6-4 combines with J gene TRBJ1-1; the match to TRBD1 covers 8 bases. The CDR3 totals 17 residues. Trimming took 6 bases from V and 0 from J; bases not matched to a gene: 12. Germline V lookup: CDR1 MRHNA, CDR2 SNTAGT.